This T cell receptor (beta chain) was identified in a study of radiotherapy plus CTLA-4 blockade in lung cancer. Study summary: Around 19% of patients responded objectively, and around 32% achieved disease control.

CTLA-4 blockade with ipilimumab, together with focal radiation, was given to patients with chemo-refractory metastatic non-small-cell lung cancer. CDR1 is SGHVS and CDR2 is FQNEAQ in the germline V gene. The CDR3 is 12 amino acids. The V end lost 1 base, the J end lost 9 bases, and 9 bases lay between the germline ends. Points from the study as a whole: Radiotherapy with ipilimumab was followed by blood expansion of tumor-derived clones. Reports state that early shifts in blood T cell clones, with interferon-beta, best predicted response.

The protocol was immunoSEQ multiplex PCR, while the TCRdb copy is restricted to in-frame clones and leaves out a portion. In the table there are tens of thousands of clones, 70% to 85% of which are singletons. With respect to this clone: Its antigen is undetermined.

Sequences were derived from peripheral blood, sampled from a patient treated with radiotherapy plus ipilimumab. J is TRBJ2-5 and V is TRBV7-8; possibly TRBD2 for D (6 bases). The TCR was taken from a human donor with non-small cell lung cancer who had a complete response to radiotherapy plus ipilimumab. CDR3 in amino acids: CASSLGRVAQYF. CDR3 nucleotides: TGTGCCAGCAGCTTAGGGAGGGTGGCCCAGTACTTC.